This T cell receptor (beta chain) is from a study of T-cell memory formation after mild COVID-19. The CDR3 totals 13 residues. Trimming removed 2 bases at V and 1 base at J, with 6 bases between. In germline, CDR1 is MNHEY, CDR2 SVGEGT. Constant-segment primers were used for 5'RACE, and the resulting TCR alpha and TCR beta cDNA libraries carried sample barcodes and UMIs. TCRdb ran MiXCR on the 5' RACE reads and lists one entry per CDR3 protein. The sample contains fewer than 450,000 distinct CDR3 sequences, under 25% of which appear only once. Remarks on this clonotype: The target antigen is unknown.

Whole-study findings and limits: Certain responding clones were present in pre-infection memory, suggesting participation of cross-reactive memory. While clones contracting from day 15 to 85 were balanced between CD4 and CD8, later expanders leaned CD4+. The CD4+ clones that contracted clustered mainly within CM and EM, and the CD8+ clones concentrated in EMRA.

The material sequenced was PBMCs or a T cell subset sorted from them (not recorded which). The chain joins TRBV6-2 or TRBV6-3 to TRBJ2-7; D call uncertain. The TCR originated in an adult woman who had mild COVID-19 (a few samples of this study predate the infection). Cell type and time point are not known. CDR3 amino acids: CASSYGWSYEQYF. CDR3 DNA sequence: TGTGCCAGCAGTTACGGTTGGTCCTACGAGCAGTACTTC.